These 20 T cell receptor beta chains came from one sample sequenced in a study of blood T cells in healthy people across ages. A sample-barcoded 5' primer and a J-beta primer mix were used in a second PCR of roughly 7 to 12 cycles. TCRdb redid the calling of the 5' RACE reads with MiXCR, one entry per CDR3 protein. The table includes about 830,000 distinct CDR3 sequences, around 62% detected once. Sequenced sample: blood. Every receptor here comes from a man aged 25 to 45 in good health.

This clonotype showed up just a few times. The CDR3: CASSRDRSPHEQYF. The DNA for the CDR3 is TGTGCCAGCAGCCGCGACAGATCTCCCCACGAGCAGTACTTC. The chain combines TRBV6-2 or TRBV6-3 with TRBJ2-4; D may be TRBD1 (5 bases). Matching the DNA end better, TRBJ2-7 makes the J call doubtful. This CDR3 has 14 amino acids. Germline V gene lookup returns CDR1 MNHEY and CDR2 SVGEGT.

This clonotype was counted between two and nine times. CDR3 in amino acids: CSARADPDYTDTQYF. The CDR3 DNA is TGCAGTGCTAGAGCGGACCCTGATTACACAGATACGCAGTATTTT. The V and J genes are TRBV20-1 and TRBJ2-3, with D unclear. The CDR3 has 15 amino acids. Germline lookup yields CDR1 DFQATT and CDR2 SNEGSKA (reference sequence). V was trimmed by 1 base and J by 2 bases, leaving 13 bases between them.

This chain links TRBV29-1 with TRBJ1-4; D may be TRBD1 (6 bases). Germline V gene sequence: CDR1 SQVTM, CDR2 ANQGSEA. The CDR3 spans 13 residues. V lost 7 bases and J lost 8, with 17 bases in between. The CDR3 DNA reads TGCAGCGCAAGACGACAGGAACAGGAAAAACTGTTTTTT. Residues: CSARRQEQEKLFF.

There are a few counts of this clonotype. V gene TRBV20-1 combines with J gene TRBJ1-2; no definite D call. Germline assignment: CDR1 DFQATT and CDR2 SNEGSKA (reference sequence). The V end was cut by 5 bases, the J end by 2 bases, with 9 bases between. The CDR3 is made up of 12 amino acids. CDR3 sequence (DNA): TGCAGTGCTGGTGGGAGCAACTATGGCTACACCTTC. This sequence encodes CSAGGSNYGYTF.

The genes are TRBV9 and TRBJ2-3; maybe TRBD2 (7 bases). This CDR3 spans 15 amino acids. The germline V and J ends were trimmed by 3 bases and 6 bases, with 17 bases remaining between them. The germline gives CDR1 SGDLS, CDR2 YYNGEE. Written as DNA, the CDR3 is TGTGCCAGCAGCGCCCGGGGCGGGGGCGAGGATACGCAGTATTTT. It is translated as CASSARGGGEDTQYF.

This clonotype was detected only a few times. This rearrangement joins TRBV4-2 to TRBJ2-5, with 8 bases identical to TRBD2. CDR1 is LGHNA and CDR2 is YNFKEQ in the germline V gene. The ends lost 5 bases at V and 5 bases at J; junction bases unmatched: 10. The CDR3 length is 15 residues. CDR3 nucleotide sequence: TGTGCCAGCAGCTACGCGGGGGGCGGTGAGGAGACCCAGTACTTC. Protein sequence: CASSYAGGGEETQYF.

Points on this clonotype: The junction shows a germline mismatch at one end, possibly a read error. The V gene is TRBV12-3 or TRBV12-4, the J gene TRBJ1-2, with 7 positions matching TRBD1. The CDR3 runs to 15 residues. The CDR3 reads CASSPSNRGRYGFTF. In DNA form, the CDR3 reads TGTGCCAGCAGCCCGTCGAACAGGGGAAGATATGGCTTCACCTTC.

The chain links TRBV7-2 to TRBJ2-1; TRBD2 agrees at 8 bases. The V gene end was trimmed by 10 bases and the J gene end by 0 bases; junction bases not matched to a gene: 2. The CDR3 is made up of 13 amino acids. Germline V gene data show CDR1 as SGHTA and CDR2 as FQGNSA. The CDR3 DNA sequence: TGTGCCACCGGGACTAGCTCCTACAATGAGCAGTTCTTC. Its translation: CATGTSSYNEQFF.

This chain links TRBV20-1 with TRBJ1-2; D possibly corresponds to TRBD1 (5 bases). The CDR3 has 12 amino acids. Germline CDR1 reads DFQATT; CDR2 reads SNEGSKA (reference sequence). V lost 5 bases to trimming and J lost 1 base, with 8 bases between them. In nucleotides, the CDR3 is TGCAGTGCTGGCGACAGTAACTATGGCTACACCTTC. Translated: CSAGDSNYGYTF.

The genes are TRBV20-1 and TRBJ2-1; D is perhaps TRBD1 or TRBD2 (5 bases each). TRBJ2-7 explains the end of the DNA better; the J call may be wrong. Germline values: CDR1 DFQATT, CDR2 SNEGSKA (reference sequence). CDR3 length equals 15 residues. In DNA, the CDR3 is TGCAGTGCCGCCCCTACCGGGGCCTCTTACAATGAGCAGTACTTC. Its protein is CSAAPTGASYNEQYF.

V is TRBV20-1 and J is TRBJ1-2; no clear D. In germline, CDR1 is DFQATT, CDR2 SNEGSKA (reference sequence). V lost 3 bases to trimming and J lost 8 bases, with 16 bases between them. The CDR3 extends over 13 amino acids. The CDR3 is CSASGAGSWGYTF. The CDR3 region has the DNA TGCAGTGCTAGTGGCGCGGGGTCGTGGGGCTACACCTTC.

V is TRBV12-3 or TRBV12-4 and J is TRBJ2-4; TRBD1 or TRBD2 may be the D gene (5 bases each). The CDR3 totals 15 residues. Trimming removed 4 bases at V and 1 base at J, with 11 bases between. The CDR3 DNA follows: TGTGCCAGCAGTTCCGCATGGGGGGCCAAAAACATTCAGTACTTC. Translated: CASSSAWGAKNIQYF.

A few counts support this clonotype. A much more abundant neighbour one base away suggests this may be a read error. The CDR3 DNA follows: TGTGCCAGCAGCCAAGATGGCGGACGGATCACCGGGGAGCTGTTTTTT. It specifies CASSQDGGRITGELFF. The V call is TRBV4-2, the J call TRBJ2-2; D ambiguous. Germline CDR1 LGHNA, CDR2 YNFKEQ. The length of the CDR3 is 16 residues. The ends were cut back, 0 bases at V and 4 bases at J, with 12 bases in the middle.

The genes are TRBV20-1 and TRBJ2-4; 7 nucleotides match TRBD1. The CDR3 is made up of 15 amino acids. CDR1 is DFQATT and CDR2 is SNEGSKA in the germline V gene (reference sequence). The trim removed 0 bases at V and 1 base at J, leaving 3 bases unmatched. The CDR3 region has the DNA TGCAGTGCTAGAGATAGGGGGCTGGCCAAAAACATTCAGTACTTC. Protein product: CSARDRGLAKNIQYF.

The chain combines TRBV4-2 with TRBJ1-5; no clear D gene. The CDR3 extends over 14 amino acids. CDR1 and CDR2 from the germline V gene are LGHNA and YNFKEQ. The V end was cut by 1 base, the J end by 5 bases, with 9 bases between. In nucleotides, the CDR3 is TGTGCCAGCAGCCAAGTGAAGGAGGATCAGCCCCAGCATTTT. Translated: CASSQVKEDQPQHF.

V and J are TRBV18 and TRBJ1-4, with D unresolved. Germline CDR1 KGHSH, CDR2 LQKENI. V was cut by 3 bases and J by 8 bases, with 13 bases left in between. The CDR3 spans 14 residues. CDR3 DNA: TGTGCCAGCTCACCCCCCTCTAAACCCGAAAAACTGTTTTTT. It specifies CASSPPSKPEKLFF.

V usage is TRBV7-2 and J usage is TRBJ1-1, with unresolved D. Germline V gene data show CDR1 as SGHTA and CDR2 as FQGNSA. The V gene lost 4 bases and the J gene lost 0 bases, with 15 bases spanning the gap. The CDR3 totals 16 residues. CDR3 loop: CASSSHRALMNTEAFF. CDR3 DNA: TGTGCCAGCAGCTCCCACCGGGCCTTAATGAACACTGAAGCTTTCTTT.

CDR3 nucleotide sequence: TGTGCCAGCAGCCCCAGGGCTATGGACTATGGCTACACCTTC. It translates to CASSPRAMDYGYTF. The chain combines TRBV9 with TRBJ1-2; D might be TRBD1 (5 bases). Germline CDR1 reads SGDLS; CDR2 reads YYNGEE. V gave up 4 bases and J gave up 3 bases, with 13 bases separating them. CDR3 size: 14 residues.

The genes are TRBV14 and TRBJ2-7; D is undetermined. The length of the CDR3 is 13 residues. The V gene lost 3 bases and the J gene lost 3 bases, with 9 bases spanning the gap. Germline CDR1 is SGHDN and CDR2 is FVKESK. The DNA of the CDR3 is TGTGCCAGCAGCCATATCCCATTCTACGAGCAGTACTTC. Translated: CASSHIPFYEQYF. Full variable domain (rest looked up from reference TRBV14 and TRBJ2-7): EAGVTQFPSHSVIEKGQTVTLRCDPISGHDNLYWYRRVMGKEIKFLLHFVKESKQDESGMPNNRFLAERTGGTYSTLKVQPAELEDSGVYFCASSHIPFYEQYFGPGTRLTVT.

This chain connects TRBV12-3 or TRBV12-4 to TRBJ2-1; 9 nucleotides agree with TRBD2. V trimming: 3 bases; J trimming: 4 bases; junction bases outside the gene matches: 4. The CDR3 spans 15 residues. The DNA of the CDR3 is TGTGCCAGCAGTTTTCGGCTAGCGGGGTACAATGAGCAGTTCTTC. Its protein is CASSFRLAGYNEQFF.